A selection of T cell receptor beta chains follows, all from one sample in a study of CD8 T cells in Susac syndrome. Via MiXCR, TCRdb re-called the immunoSEQ multiplex PCR reads, giving one row per CDR3 protein. The table has roughly 130,000 distinct CDR3 sequences, around 94% seen once; the top ten hold over 0.1%. The sequenced sample was CD4+ T cells from PBMCs. These receptors came from a human donor with multiple sclerosis. CDR3s include the opening cysteine and the closing phenylalanine or tryptophan. Fields, in order: D gene, V gene, J gene, clone size, CDR3 protein, CDR3 DNA. A D gene is named only where the DNA matches it firmly. Not every row has a clone size; where given, it reads once, few, many or a size class.

D: TRBD1; V: TRBV6-2/TRBV6-3; J: TRBJ2-1; size: -; CDR3: CASSYSTGGSYNEQFF; DNA: TGTGCCAGCAGTTACTCGACAGGGGGCTCCTACAATGAGCAGTTCTTC
D: TRBD2; V: TRBV25-1; J: TRBJ2-5; size: once; CDR3: CASSDLQLASGETQYF; DNA: TGTGCCAGCAGTGACCTCCAACTAGCGAGCGGGGAGACCCAGTACTTC
D: -; V: TRBV6-2/TRBV6-3; J: TRBJ1-5; size: -; CDR3: CASSYDQGQPQHF; DNA: TGTGCCAGCAGTTACGACCAGGGACAGCCCCAGCATTTT
D: TRBD1; V: TRBV7-9; J: TRBJ2-7; size: -; CDR3: CASSPDRSLHYEQYF; DNA: TGTGCCAGCAGCCCGGACAGGTCCCTTCACTACGAGCAGTACTTC
D: -; V: TRBV5-4; J: TRBJ1-1; size: -; CDR3: CASSLPYREAFF; DNA: TGTGCCAGCAGCTTGCCCTACCGTGAGGCTTTCTTT
D: -; V: TRBV6-1; J: TRBJ1-5; size: -; CDR3: CASSVGTVDQPQHF; DNA: TGTGCCAGCAGTGTCGGGACGGTTGATCAGCCCCAGCATTTT
D: TRBD1; V: TRBV24-1; J: TRBJ2-3; size: -; CDR3: CATGTEGSDTQYF; DNA: TGTGCCACTGGGACAGAGGGATCAGATACGCAGTATTTT
D: -; V: TRBV4-1; J: TRBJ1-2; size: -; CDR3: CASSSVGDTYGYTF; DNA: TGCGCCAGCAGTTCAGTCGGGGACACCTATGGCTACACCTTC
D: -; V: TRBV9; J: TRBJ1-5; size: -; CDR3: CASSGNGQNQPQHF; DNA: TGTGCCAGCAGCGGGAATGGACAGAATCAGCCCCAGCATTTT
D: TRBD2; V: TRBV19; J: TRBJ2-1; size: -; CDR3: CATQRDPVGDEQFF; DNA: TGTGCTACCCAGCGGGATCCCGTCGGGGATGAGCAGTTCTTC
D: -; V: TRBV30; J: TRBJ1-5; size: -; CDR3: CAWTAGSNQPQHF; DNA: TGTGCCTGGACGGCGGGAAGCAATCAGCCCCAGCATTTT
D: -; V: TRBV3-1; J: TRBJ1-3; size: once; CDR3: CASSRTVGNSGNTIYF; DNA: TGTGCCAGCAGCCGAACCGTTGGAAACTCTGGAAACACCATATATTTT
D: TRBD1; V: TRBV15; J: TRBJ1-2; size: -; CDR3: CATSRAQGAPLGYTF; DNA: TGTGCCACCAGCAGAGCTCAGGGGGCACCTCTTGGCTACACCTTC
D: -; V: TRBV5-4; J: TRBJ2-5; size: -; CDR3: CASSLAKETQYF; DNA: TGTGCCAGCAGCTTGGCCAAAGAGACCCAGTACTTC
D: -; V: TRBV30; J: TRBJ1-5; size: -; CDR3: CAWSVQIGQPQHF; DNA: TGTGCCTGGAGTGTACAAATTGGGCAGCCCCAGCATTTT
D: -; V: TRBV5-4; J: TRBJ2-3; size: -; CDR3: CASSPGRDTQYF; DNA: TGTGCCAGCAGCCCGGGGCGTGATACGCAGTATTTT
D: -; V: TRBV2; J: TRBJ1-1; size: few; CDR3: CAGTYWRTEAFF; DNA: TGTGCCGGGACCTATTGGCGCACTGAAGCTTTCTTT
D: -; V: TRBV3-1; J: TRBJ1-5; size: -; CDR3: CASSQRGQPQHF; DNA: TGTGCCAGCAGCCAAAGGGGCCAGCCCCAGCATTTT
D: -; V: TRBV3-1; J: TRBJ1-1; size: -; CDR3: CASSHSTNTEAFF; DNA: TGTGCCAGCAGCCATTCCACAAACACTGAAGCTTTCTTT
D: TRBD1; V: TRBV7-2; J: TRBJ1-5; size: once; CDR3: CASSSPPGTGNQPQHF; DNA: TGTGCCAGCAGCTCCCCTCCCGGGACAGGGAATCAGCCCCAGCATTTT
D: -; V: TRBV6-4; J: TRBJ1-1; size: -; CDR3: CASSESRGTEAFF; DNA: TGTGCCAGCAGTGAGTCCAGGGGCACTGAAGCTTTCTTT
D: -; V: TRBV5-6; J: TRBJ2-3; size: -; CDR3: CASSYTGGPRTDTQYF; DNA: TGTGCCAGCAGCTACACTGGCGGGCCACGCACAGATACGCAGTATTTT
D: -; V: TRBV28; J: TRBJ2-3; size: -; CDR3: CASLGGAQSTDTQYF; DNA: TGTGCCAGCCTTGGAGGGGCCCAAAGCACAGATACGCAGTATTTT
D: TRBD1; V: TRBV5-1; J: TRBJ1-5; size: once; CDR3: CASSGRTGEPQHF; DNA: TGCGCCAGCAGCGGCCGGACAGGGGAGCCCCAGCATTTT
D: TRBD1; V: TRBV29-1; J: TRBJ2-6; size: -; CDR3: CSVLRTGSGANVLTF; DNA: TGCAGCGTTTTACGGACAGGTTCTGGGGCCAACGTCCTGACTTTC
D: -; V: TRBV3-1; J: TRBJ1-1; size: -; CDR3: CASSQGGWGGTEAFF; DNA: TGTGCCAGCAGCCAAGGAGGCTGGGGGGGCACTGAAGCTTTCTTT